The source of this T cell receptor (beta chain) is a study of T cells in Graves' hyperthyroidism and ophthalmopathy. At the level of the study: Peripheral blood was collected at initial diagnosis, before any treatment.

Researchers amplified the TCR beta CDR3 regions from RNA transcripts. TCR CDR3 underwent first-round RT-PCR with the HTBI primer set. TCRdb called the multiplex PCR reads again in MiXCR, with one record for every CDR3 protein. The sample holds some 510,000 distinct CDR3 sequences, 20% seen once. This CDR3 region has 14 residues. The trim removed 6 bases at V and 5 bases at J, leaving 6 bases unmatched. Sample: blood. This chain links TRBV12-3 or TRBV12-4 with TRBJ2-7, with 11 bases lining up with TRBD2. The source is a man younger than 35 with Graves' hyperthyroidism. The CDR3 is CASSWTSGPHEQYF. CDR3 DNA sequence: TGTGCCAGCAGCTGGACTAGCGGGCCCCACGAGCAGTACTTC.